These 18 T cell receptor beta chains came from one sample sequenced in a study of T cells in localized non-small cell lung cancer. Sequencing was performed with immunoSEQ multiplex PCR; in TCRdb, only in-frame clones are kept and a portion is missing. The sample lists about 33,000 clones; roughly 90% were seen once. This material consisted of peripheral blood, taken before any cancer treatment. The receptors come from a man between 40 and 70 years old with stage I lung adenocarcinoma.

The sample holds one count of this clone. The CDR3 here is CASSIDLWGAYTNTGELFF. CDR3 nucleotide sequence: TGTGCCAGTAGTATAGATCTATGGGGCGCCTATACGAACACCGGGGAGCTGTTTTTT. V gene TRBV19 combines with J gene TRBJ2-2; the D gene is possibly TRBD1 (5 bases). V was pared by 0 bases and J by 0 bases, with 17 bases between. Germline CDR1 and CDR2: LNHDA and SQIVND (reference sequence). The CDR3 is made up of 19 amino acids.

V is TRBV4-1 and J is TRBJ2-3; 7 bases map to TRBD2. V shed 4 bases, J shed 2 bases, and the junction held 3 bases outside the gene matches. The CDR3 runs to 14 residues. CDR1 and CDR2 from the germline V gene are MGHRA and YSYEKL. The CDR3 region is CASSRLAVTDTQYF. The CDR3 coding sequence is TGCGCCAGCAGCCGGCTAGCGGTCACAGATACGCAGTATTTT.

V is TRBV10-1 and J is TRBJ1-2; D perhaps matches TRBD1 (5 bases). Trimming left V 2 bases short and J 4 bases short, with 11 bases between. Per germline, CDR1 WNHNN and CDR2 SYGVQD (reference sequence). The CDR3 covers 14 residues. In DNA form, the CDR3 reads TGCGCCAGCAGTGAGGCAGGGTCCGGCTATGGCTACACCTTC. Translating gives CASSEAGSGYGYTF.

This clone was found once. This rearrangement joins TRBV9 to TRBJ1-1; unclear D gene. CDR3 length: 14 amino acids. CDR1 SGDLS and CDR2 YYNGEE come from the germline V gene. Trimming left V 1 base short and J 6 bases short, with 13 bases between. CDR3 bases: TGTGCCAGCAGCGTATCGGCGGGGATCGCTGAAGCTTTCTTT. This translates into CASSVSAGIAEAFF.

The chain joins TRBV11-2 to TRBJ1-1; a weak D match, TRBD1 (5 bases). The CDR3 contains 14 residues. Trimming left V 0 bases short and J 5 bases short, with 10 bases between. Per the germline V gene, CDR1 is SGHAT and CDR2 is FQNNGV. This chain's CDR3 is CASSLDLGETEAFF. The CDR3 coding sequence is TGTGCCAGCAGCTTAGATTTGGGGGAGACTGAAGCTTTCTTT.

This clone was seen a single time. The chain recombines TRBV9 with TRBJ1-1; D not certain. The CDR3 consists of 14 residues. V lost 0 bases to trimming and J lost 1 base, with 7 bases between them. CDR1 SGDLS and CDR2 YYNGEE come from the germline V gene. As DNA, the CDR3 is TGTGCCAGCAGCGTAGATGGAGGGAACACTGAAGCTTTCTTT. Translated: CASSVDGGNTEAFF.

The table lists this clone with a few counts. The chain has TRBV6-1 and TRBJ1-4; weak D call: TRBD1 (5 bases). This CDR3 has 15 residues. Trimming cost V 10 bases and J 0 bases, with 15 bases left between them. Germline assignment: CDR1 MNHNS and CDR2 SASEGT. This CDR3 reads CATQPGGATNEKLFF. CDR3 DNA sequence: TGTGCCACCCAACCGGGGGGTGCAACTAATGAAAAACTGTTTTTT.

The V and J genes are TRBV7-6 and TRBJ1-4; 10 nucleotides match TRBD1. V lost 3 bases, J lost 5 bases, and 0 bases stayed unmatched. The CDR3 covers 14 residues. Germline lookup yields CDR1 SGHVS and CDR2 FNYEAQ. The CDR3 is CASSLDRGNEKLFF. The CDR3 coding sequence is TGTGCCAGCAGCTTGGACAGGGGGAATGAAAAACTGTTTTTT.

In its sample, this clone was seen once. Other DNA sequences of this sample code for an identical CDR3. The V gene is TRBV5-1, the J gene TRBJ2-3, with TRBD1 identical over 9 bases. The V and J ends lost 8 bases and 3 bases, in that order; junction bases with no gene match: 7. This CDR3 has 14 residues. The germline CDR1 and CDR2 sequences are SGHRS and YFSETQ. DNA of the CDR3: TGCGCCAGTGGACAGGGGCCGTTAACAGATACGCAGTATTTT. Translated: CASGQGPLTDTQYF.

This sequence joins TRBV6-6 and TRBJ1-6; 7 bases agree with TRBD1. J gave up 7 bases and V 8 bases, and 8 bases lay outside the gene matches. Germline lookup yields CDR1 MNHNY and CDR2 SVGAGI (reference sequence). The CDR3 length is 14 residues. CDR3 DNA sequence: TGTGCCAGCCGGGGGGCAGGGGGGAATTCACCCCTCCACTTT. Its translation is CASRGAGGNSPLHF.

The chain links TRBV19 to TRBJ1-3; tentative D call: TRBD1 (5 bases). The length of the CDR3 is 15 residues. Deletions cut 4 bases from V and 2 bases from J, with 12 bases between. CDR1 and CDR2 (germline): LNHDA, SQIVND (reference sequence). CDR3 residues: CASSTQGRAGNTIYF. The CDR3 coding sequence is TGTGCCAGTAGTACTCAGGGCCGAGCTGGAAACACCATATATTTT.

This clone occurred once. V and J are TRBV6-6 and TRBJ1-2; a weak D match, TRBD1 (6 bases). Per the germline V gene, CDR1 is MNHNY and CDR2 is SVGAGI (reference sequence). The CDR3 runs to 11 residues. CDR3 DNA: TGTGCGATACAGGGAAACTATGGCTACACCTTC. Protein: CAIQGNYGYTF.

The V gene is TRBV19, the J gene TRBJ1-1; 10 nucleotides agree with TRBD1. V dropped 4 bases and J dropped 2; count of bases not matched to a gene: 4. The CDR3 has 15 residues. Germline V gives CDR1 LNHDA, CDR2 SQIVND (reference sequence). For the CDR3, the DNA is TGTGCCAGTAGTACCTGGGACAGGGGTAACACTGAAGCTTTCTTT. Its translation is CASSTWDRGNTEAFF.

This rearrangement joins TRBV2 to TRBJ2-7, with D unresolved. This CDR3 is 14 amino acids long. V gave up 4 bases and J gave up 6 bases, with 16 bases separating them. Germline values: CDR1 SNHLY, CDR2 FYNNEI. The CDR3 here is CASSAGPLMGEQYF. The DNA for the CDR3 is TGTGCCAGCAGTGCAGGCCCCTTAATGGGCGAGCAGTACTTC. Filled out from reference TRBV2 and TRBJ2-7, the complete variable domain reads EPEVTQTPSHQVTQMGQEVILRCVPISNHLYFYWYRQILGQKVEFLVSFYNNEISEKSEIFDDQFSVERPDGSNFTLKIRSTKLEDSAMYFCASSAGPLMGEQYFGPGTRLTVT.

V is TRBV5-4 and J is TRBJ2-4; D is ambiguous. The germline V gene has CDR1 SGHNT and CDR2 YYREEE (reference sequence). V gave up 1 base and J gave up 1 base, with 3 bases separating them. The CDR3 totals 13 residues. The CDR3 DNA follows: TGTGCCAGCAGCTTGAACGCCAAAAACATTCAGTACTTC. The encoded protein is CASSLNAKNIQYF. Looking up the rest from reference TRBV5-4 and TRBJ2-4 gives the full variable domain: ETGVTQSPTHLIKTRGQQVTLRCSSQSGHNTVSWYQQALGQGPQFIFQYYREEENGRGNFPPRFSGLQFPNYSSELNVNALELDDSALYLCASSLNAKNIQYFGAGTRLSVL.

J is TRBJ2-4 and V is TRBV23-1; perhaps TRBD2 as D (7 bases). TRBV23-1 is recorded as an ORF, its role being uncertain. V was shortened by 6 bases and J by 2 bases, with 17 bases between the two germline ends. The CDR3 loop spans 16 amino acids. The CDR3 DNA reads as TGCGCCAGCAGCCCCGAGGGAGGGGGTACCAAAAACATTCAGTACTTC. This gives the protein CASSPEGGGTKNIQYF.

This chain's CDR3 is CASSESDSYGYTF. The CDR3 DNA sequence: TGCGCCAGCAGTGAGTCGGACAGCTATGGCTACACCTTC. The rearrangement links TRBV10-2 to TRBJ1-2; a weak D match, TRBD1 (6 bases). Per germline, CDR1 WSHSY and CDR2 SAAADI. V lost 0 bases to trimming and J lost 4 bases, with 6 bases between them. The CDR3 contains 13 residues.

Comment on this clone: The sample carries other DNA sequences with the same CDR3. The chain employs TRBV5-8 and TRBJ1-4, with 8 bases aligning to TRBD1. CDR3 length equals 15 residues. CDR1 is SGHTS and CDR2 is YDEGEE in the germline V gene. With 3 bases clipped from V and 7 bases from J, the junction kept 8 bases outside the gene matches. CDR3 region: CASSSQGARGEKLFF. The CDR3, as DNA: TGTGCCAGCAGCTCTCAGGGGGCGCGTGGTGAAAAACTGTTTTTT.